The rows below give T cell receptor beta chains drawn from one sample of a study of long-term antiretroviral therapy in people with HIV. Data came from immunoSEQ multiplex PCR; TCRdb stores just in-frame clones and leaves some out. The data contain about 16,000 clones, roughly 84% of them singletons. Specimen: unsorted PBMCs, collected 0.5 years after starting antiretroviral therapy. Source of these receptors: a woman in her 40s with HIV. Both conserved end residues are part of each CDR3. The D gene is left open where the match is weak. The size field is filled for only some rows; it gives once, few, many or a size class.

len,d_gene,abundance,j_gene,v_gene,CDR3aa,CDR3nt
11,-,-,TRBJ2-1,TRBV9,CASSPWDEQFF,TGTGCCAGCAGCCCCTGGGATGAGCAGTTCTTC
14,-,-,TRBJ2-3,TRBV19,CASKTVVGTDTQYF,TGTGCCAGTAAGACAGTTGTAGGCACAGATACGCAGTATTTT
13,-,-,TRBJ1-1,TRBV5-1,CASSLEGPPEAFF,TGCGCCAGCAGCTTGGAGGGCCCACCTGAAGCTTTCTTT
17,TRBD2,-,TRBJ2-1,TRBV7-9,CASSPSGGLAPFNEQFF,TGTGCCAGCAGCCCCTCGGGGGGACTAGCGCCTTTTAATGAGCAGTTCTTC
16,-,-,TRBJ2-7,TRBV11-2,CASSPRPTDSSYEQYF,TGTGCCAGCAGCCCCCGTCCTACGGACAGCTCCTACGAGCAGTACTTC
14,TRBD1,-,TRBJ2-1,TRBV6-5,CASSYSGTDNEQFF,TGTGCCAGCAGTTACAGTGGGACAGACAATGAGCAGTTCTTC
13,-,-,TRBJ1-4,TRBV5-5,CASSLDGNEKLFF,TGTGCCAGCAGCTTGGACGGTAATGAAAAACTGTTTTTT
15,TRBD1,once,TRBJ2-5,TRBV7-9,CASSHAPGQEETQYF,TGTGCCAGCAGCCATGCACCGGGACAGGAGGAGACCCAGTACTTC
15,TRBD1,-,TRBJ1-4,TRBV4-2,CASSDPGQRFSKLFF,TGTGCCAGCAGCGATCCGGGACAGAGGTTCTCAAAACTGTTTTTT
13,-,-,TRBJ2-1,TRBV27,CASSPWTTDEQFF,TGTGCCAGCAGTCCCTGGACTACTGATGAGCAGTTCTTC
15,TRBD1,-,TRBJ2-2,TRBV7-3,CASSPGQAGTGELFF,TGTGCCAGCAGCCCGGGACAGGCGGGGACCGGGGAGCTGTTTTTT
18,TRBD2,-,TRBJ2-1,TRBV19,CASSIGLAGGSSYNEQFF,TGTGCCAGTAGTATAGGCCTAGCGGGAGGCTCATCCTACAATGAGCAGTTCTTC
13,-,-,TRBJ2-5,TRBV19,CASSPNYQETQYF,TGTGCCAGTAGTCCAAACTACCAAGAGACCCAGTACTTC
12,-,few,TRBJ2-7,TRBV7-2,CASSSATYEQYF,TGTGCCAGCAGCTCGGCCACCTACGAGCAGTACTTC
14,-,few,TRBJ2-7,TRBV2,CASSDGGGSYEQYF,TGTGCCAGCAGTGATGGAGGGGGCTCCTACGAGCAGTACTTC
13,TRBD2,-,TRBJ2-5,TRBV5-1,CASSREGAETQYF,TGCGCCAGCAGCAGGGAGGGAGCGGAGACCCAGTACTTC
16,-,-,TRBJ2-7,TRBV6-5,CASSYGPGEHNYEQYF,TGTGCCAGCAGTTACGGGCCCGGCGAACATAACTACGAGCAGTACTTC
14,-,-,TRBJ2-7,TRBV18,CASSPPLVSYEQYF,TGTGCCAGCTCACCACCGCTTGTATCCTACGAGCAGTACTTC
15,-,-,TRBJ2-7,TRBV5-8,CASSLGQASNYEQYF,TGTGCCAGCAGCTTGGGACAGGCCTCCAACTACGAGCAGTACTTC
13,-,-,TRBJ1-2,TRBV29-1,CSVDSRANYGYTF,TGCAGCGTTGATTCAAGGGCTAACTATGGCTACACCTTC
16,-,few,TRBJ2-7,TRBV7-9,CASSSERQSYTYEQYF,TGTGCCAGCAGCTCTGAACGACAGAGCTATACCTACGAGCAGTACTTC
13,TRBD1,-,TRBJ1-5,TRBV28,CASSGTGGQPQHF,TGTGCCAGCAGTGGGACAGGGGGTCAGCCCCAGCATTTT